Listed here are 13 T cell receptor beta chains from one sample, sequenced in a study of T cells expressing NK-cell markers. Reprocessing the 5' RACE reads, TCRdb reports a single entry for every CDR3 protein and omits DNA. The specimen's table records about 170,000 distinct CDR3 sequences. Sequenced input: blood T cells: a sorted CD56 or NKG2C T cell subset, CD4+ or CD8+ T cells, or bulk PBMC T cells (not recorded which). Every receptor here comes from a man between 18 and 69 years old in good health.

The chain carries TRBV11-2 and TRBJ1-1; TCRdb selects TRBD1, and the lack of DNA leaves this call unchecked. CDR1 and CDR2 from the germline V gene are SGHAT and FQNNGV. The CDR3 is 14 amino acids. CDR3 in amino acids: CASSADRGYAEAFF.

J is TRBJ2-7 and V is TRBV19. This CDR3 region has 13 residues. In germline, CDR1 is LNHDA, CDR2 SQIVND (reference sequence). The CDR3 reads CASSIGNLGEQYF. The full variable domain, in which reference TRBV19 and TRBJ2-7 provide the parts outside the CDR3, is DGGITQSPKYLFRKEGQNVTLSCEQNLNHDAMYWYRQDPGQGLRLIYYSQIVNDFQKGDIAEGYSVSREKKESFPLTVTSAQKNPTAFYLCASSIGNLGEQYFGPGTRLTVT.

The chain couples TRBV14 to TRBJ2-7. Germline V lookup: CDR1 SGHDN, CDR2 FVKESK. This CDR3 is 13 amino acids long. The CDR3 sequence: CASRGQSSYEQYF.

The CDR3 sequence is CASSLYGTYYGYTF. The rearrangement uses TRBV5-5 and TRBJ1-2. This CDR3 has 14 residues. Germline-derived CDR1 and CDR2 are SGHKS and YYEKEE (reference sequence).

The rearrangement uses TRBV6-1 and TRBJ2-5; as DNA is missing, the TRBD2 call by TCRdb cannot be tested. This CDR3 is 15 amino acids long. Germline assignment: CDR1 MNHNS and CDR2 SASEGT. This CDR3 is CASSERERVQETQYF.

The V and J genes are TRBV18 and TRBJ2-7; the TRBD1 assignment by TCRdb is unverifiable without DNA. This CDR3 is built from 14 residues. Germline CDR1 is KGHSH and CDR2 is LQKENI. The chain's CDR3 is CASSPMGQNYEQYF.

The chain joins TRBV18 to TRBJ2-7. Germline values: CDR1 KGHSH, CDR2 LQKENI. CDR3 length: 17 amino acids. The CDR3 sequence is CASSPRTGFVTNYEQYF.

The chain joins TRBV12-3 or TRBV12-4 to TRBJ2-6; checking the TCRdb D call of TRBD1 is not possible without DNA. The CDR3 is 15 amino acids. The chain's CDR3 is CASSGGQGTVVGLTF.

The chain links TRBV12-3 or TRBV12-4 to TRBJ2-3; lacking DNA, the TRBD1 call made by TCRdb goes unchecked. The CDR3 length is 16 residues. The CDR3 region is CASSLGVGRKGDTQYF.

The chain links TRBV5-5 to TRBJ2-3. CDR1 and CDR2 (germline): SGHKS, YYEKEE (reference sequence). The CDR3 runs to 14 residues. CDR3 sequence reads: CASSSLGVTDTQYF. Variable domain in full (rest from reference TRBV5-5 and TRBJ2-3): DAGVTQSPTHLIKTRGQQVTLRCSPISGHKSVSWYQQVLGQGPQFIFQYYEKEERGRGNFPDRFSARQFPNYSSELNVNALLLGDSALYLCASSSLGVTDTQYFGPGTRLTVL.

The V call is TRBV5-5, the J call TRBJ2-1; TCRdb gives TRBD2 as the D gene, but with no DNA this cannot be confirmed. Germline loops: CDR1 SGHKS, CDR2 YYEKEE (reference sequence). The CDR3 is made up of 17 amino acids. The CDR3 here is CASSLRLAGEIVNEQFF.

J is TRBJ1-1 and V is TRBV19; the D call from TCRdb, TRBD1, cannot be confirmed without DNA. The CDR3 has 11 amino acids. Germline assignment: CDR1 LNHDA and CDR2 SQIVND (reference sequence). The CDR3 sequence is CASSIGGEAFF.

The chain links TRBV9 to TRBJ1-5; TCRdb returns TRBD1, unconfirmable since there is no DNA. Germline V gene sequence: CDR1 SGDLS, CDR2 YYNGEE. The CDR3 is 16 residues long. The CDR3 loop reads CARGGPGQGARQPQHF.